This T cell receptor (beta chain) comes out of a study of OX40 agonist ivuxolimab in advanced cancers. Overall study: Patients were treated with intravenous ivuxolimab, dosed at 0.01 to 10 mg/kg and infused every 2 weeks.

About this clone itself: Its antigen remains unknown.

Here immunoSEQ multiplex PCR was the method, and the copy in TCRdb shows in-frame clones only, minus some. The sample has 100,000 or so clones, approximately 94% seen once. Germline CDR1 is SNHLY and CDR2 is FYNNEI. V was trimmed by 3 bases and J by 6 bases, leaving 15 bases between them. This CDR3 is built from 14 residues. Study conclusions and caveats: The study found that CD8+ T cells averaged more expanded clones than CD4+.

This specimen was CD4+ or CD8+ T cells sorted from blood, taken in a trial of the OX40 agonist ivuxolimab. The V call is TRBV2, the J call TRBJ2-7; unclear D gene. This TCR was recovered from an adult with an advanced solid tumor such as melanoma, head and neck, liver or kidney cancer. The CDR3 reads CASSDELIGVEQYF. DNA for the CDR3: TGTGCCAGCAGTGATGAATTGATCGGAGTCGAGCAGTACTTC.